These 20 T cell receptor beta chains came from one sample sequenced in a study of cytomegalovirus exposure and HLA in healthy donors. In the PCR, 60 Vbeta and 13 Jbeta primers were used. Measured with immunoSEQ multiplex PCR; TCRdb has only the in-frame clones, and not every one. The top ten clones hold around 4.2% of a sample with 110,000 or so clones, 74% of them seen once. The material sequenced was PBMCs. These receptor sequences come from a woman aged 40-49 years in good health and CMV-seropositive.

This clone was seen just once. The chain uses TRBV19 and TRBJ2-7; no firm D call. Germline lookup yields CDR1 LNHDA and CDR2 SQIVND (reference sequence). This CDR3 is built from 13 residues. V was shortened by 3 bases and J by 1 base, with 7 bases between the two germline ends. For the CDR3, the DNA is TGTGCCAGTAGTATCTCACAATCCTACGAGCAGTACTTC. It codes for CASSISQSYEQYF.

V usage is TRBV7-6 and J usage is TRBJ1-2, with 7 bases matching TRBD1. CDR1 and CDR2 from the germline V gene are SGHVS and FNYEAQ. CDR3 length: 15 residues. Trimming took 3 bases from V and 0 from J; bases not matched to a gene: 4. The CDR3 loop is CASSFRQGPNYGYTF. CDR3 in DNA: TGTGCCAGCAGCTTTCGACAGGGCCCTAACTATGGCTACACCTTC.

The chain recombines TRBV19 with TRBJ1-6; D might be TRBD1 (5 bases). V was trimmed by 4 bases and J by 6 bases, leaving 10 bases between them. Germline V CDR1 and CDR2: LNHDA, SQIVND (reference sequence). The CDR3 is 14 amino acids. DNA for the CDR3: TGTGCCAGTAGTACCAGGGCCAGTAATTCACCCCTCCACTTT. Translation gives CASSTRASNSPLHF.

Here the CDR3 reads CASRAHGHPGAFF. CDR3 in DNA: TGTGCCAGCAGAGCTCACGGGCACCCGGGGGCTTTCTTT. The chain is built from TRBV28 and TRBJ1-1; no reliable D call. The CDR3 runs 13 residues. The germline V gene encodes CDR1 MDHEN and CDR2 SYDVKM. With 6 bases removed from V and 11 bases from J, the gap between germline ends came to 19 bases.

The chain links TRBV6-5 to TRBJ1-5; 9 positions match TRBD1. V gave up 8 bases and J gave up 7 bases; unmatched junction bases: 9. There are 14 residues in the CDR3. Germline loops: CDR1 MNHEY, CDR2 SVGAGI. CDR3 DNA sequence: TGTGCCAGCTCCCGGGACAGGGTATGGCAGCCCCAGCATTTT. This gives the protein CASSRDRVWQPQHF.

CDR3 sequence (DNA): TGTGCCAGCGCAGTACAGGACTACGAGCAGTACTTC. Its translation is CASAVQDYEQYF. The V and J genes are TRBV18 and TRBJ2-7, with a possible D match to TRBD1 (5 bases). CDR3 length equals 12 residues. The germline V gene has CDR1 KGHSH and CDR2 LQKENI. Between the trimmed V and J ends, which lost 8 bases and 3 bases, there was a span of 11 bases.

CDR3 bases: TGTGCCAGCAGCTCACAAGGGACAGATCGCCCCTACGAGCAGTACTTC. It translates to CASSSQGTDRPYEQYF. V and J are TRBV7-9 and TRBJ2-7; 7 nucleotides match TRBD1. The CDR3 totals 16 residues. Germline CDR1 SEHNR, CDR2 FQNEAQ (reference sequence). With 4 bases clipped from V and 2 bases from J, the junction kept 11 bases outside the gene matches.

This chain links TRBV2 with TRBJ1-1; tentative D call: TRBD1 (6 bases). This CDR3 has 14 amino acids. The V gene lost 5 bases and the J gene lost 3 bases, with 13 bases spanning the gap. Germline V gene data show CDR1 as SNHLY and CDR2 as FYNNEI. CDR3 region: CASSNGQQYTEAFF. As DNA, the CDR3 is TGTGCCAGCAGTAACGGACAGCAATACACTGAAGCTTTCTTT.

Note on this clone: Germline is not matched at one junction end, which may reflect a read error. The sample holds other DNA sequences that translate to the same CDR3. The J gene is TRBJ1-6, the V gene TRBV27; D is ambiguous. Germline-derived CDR1 and CDR2 are MNHEY and SMNVEV (reference sequence). The CDR3 extends over 15 amino acids. CDR3 DNA: TGTGCTAGCAGCCCCGCCGGCCGGGGAATTTCACCCCTCCACTTT. Translated: CASSPAGRGISPLHF.

The rearrangement joins TRBV19 to TRBJ2-2, with D possibly matching TRBD2 (7 bases). CDR3 length: 18 amino acids. CDR1 LNHDA and CDR2 SQIVND come from the germline V gene (reference sequence). The V gene lost 2 bases and the J gene lost 5 bases, with 21 bases spanning the gap. The CDR3 DNA is TGTGCCAGTAGTATAAGATACGTCGGGGGGCGCTGGACCGGGGAGCTGTTTTTT. This codes for CASSIRYVGGRWTGELFF. The variable domain in full, with the rest retrieved from reference TRBV19 and TRBJ2-2, is DGGITQSPKYLFRKEGQNVTLSCEQNLNHDAMYWYRQDPGQGLRLIYYSQIVNDFQKGDIAEGYSVSREKKESFPLTVTSAQKNPTAFYLCASSIRYVGGRWTGELFFGEGSRLTVL.

Worth noting for this clone: The same CDR3 arises from other DNA sequences in this sample as well. The chain combines TRBV7-3 with TRBJ2-3; TRBD1 aligns across 8 bases. This CDR3 spans 15 amino acids. The germline gives CDR1 SGHTA, CDR2 FQGTGA. The V and J ends lost 6 bases and 2 bases, in that order; junction bases with no gene match: 7. CDR3 amino acids: CASSLAGGPTDTQYF. CDR3 coding DNA: TGTGCCAGCAGTTTGGCAGGGGGCCCCACAGATACGCAGTATTTT.

This clone has a handful of counts. The chain couples TRBV5-4 to TRBJ1-1; 9 bases are a match to TRBD1. The CDR3 loop spans 15 amino acids. The J segment lost 3 bases and the V segment lost 2 bases, leaving 5 bases of the junction unmatched. The germline V gene has CDR1 SGHNT and CDR2 YYREEE (reference sequence). The chain's CDR3 is CASSLNRDRDTEAFF. CDR3 bases: TGTGCCAGCAGCTTAAACCGGGACAGGGACACTGAAGCTTTCTTT.

This clone showed up just a few times. The chain joins TRBV27 to TRBJ2-6; 7 nucleotides line up with TRBD2. Germline-derived CDR1 and CDR2 are MNHEY and SMNVEV (reference sequence). J gave up 2 bases and V 4 bases, and 8 bases lay outside the gene matches. This CDR3 has 17 residues. CDR3 sequence reads: CASSSLGGVAGANVLTF. The CDR3 nucleotides read TGTGCCAGCAGTTCCCTGGGAGGGGTGGCTGGGGCCAACGTCCTGACTTTC.

The V gene is TRBV29-1, the J gene TRBJ1-2, with D perhaps matching TRBD1 (5 bases). Germline V gene data show CDR1 as SQVTM and CDR2 as ANQGSEA. This CDR3 comprises 16 residues. Deletions cut 0 bases from V and 5 bases from J, with 19 bases between. The CDR3 sequence: CSVEDPGLGGPYGYTF. CDR3 DNA sequence: TGCAGCGTTGAAGACCCAGGGTTAGGCGGCCCTTATGGCTACACCTTC.

The chain is built from TRBV5-4 and TRBJ1-3; possibly TRBD1 for D (6 bases). This CDR3 is built from 14 residues. The germline V and J ends were trimmed by 5 bases and 4 bases, with 13 bases remaining between them. From germline, CDR1 is SGHNT and CDR2 YYREEE (reference sequence). The CDR3 is CASSWPGEGNTIYF. The CDR3 coding sequence is TGTGCCAGCAGTTGGCCAGGGGAAGGAAACACCATATATTTT.

This clone showed up just a few times. V usage is TRBV7-8 and J usage is TRBJ2-5, with 7 bases aligning to TRBD2. Germline lookup yields CDR1 SGHVS and CDR2 FQNEAQ. This CDR3 spans 13 amino acids. With V trimmed by 5 bases and J by 4 bases, 4 bases remained unmatched. This CDR3 reads CASSRSGVETQYF. The DNA of the CDR3 is TGTGCCAGCAGCCGGAGCGGGGTAGAGACCCAGTACTTC.

V and J are TRBV30 and TRBJ1-5, with TRBD1 matching 7 bases. The CDR3 consists of 14 residues. With V trimmed by 2 bases and J by 7 bases, 8 bases remained unmatched. Germline V gives CDR1 GTSNPN, CDR2 SVGIG (reference sequence). CDR3 bases: TGTGCCTGGAGTACCCCCCCAGGGGGGCAGCCCCAGCATTTT. Its protein is CAWSTPPGGQPQHF.

The V and J genes are TRBV9 and TRBJ1-1; TRBD1 matches at 7 bases. Germline CDR1 and CDR2: SGDLS and YYNGEE. The V and J ends lost 4 bases and 5 bases, in that order; junction bases with no gene match: 2. The CDR3 spans 12 residues. In DNA form, the CDR3 reads TGTGCCAGCAGCTCAGGGGGAACTGAAGCTTTCTTT. Translating it yields CASSSGGTEAFF. The whole variable domain, filled in from reference TRBV9 and TRBJ1-1, reads DSGVTQTPKHLITATGQRVTLRCSPRSGDLSVYWYQQSLDQGLQFLIQYYNGEERAKGNILERFSAQQFPDLHSELNLSSLELGDSALYFCASSSGGTEAFFGQGTRLTVV.

V gene TRBV6-1 combines with J gene TRBJ1-1; maybe TRBD1 (6 bases). Germline values: CDR1 MNHNS, CDR2 SASEGT. The CDR3 loop spans 18 amino acids. V was shortened by 4 bases and J by 0 bases, with 21 bases between the two germline ends. Here the CDR3 reads CASSGAGGGFEMNTEAFF. The CDR3 nucleotides read TGTGCCAGCAGTGGTGCGGGGGGCGGATTTGAAATGAACACTGAAGCTTTCTTT.

The gene calls are TRBV4-2 and TRBJ2-5, with D possibly being TRBD1 (5 bases). The CDR3 is 13 residues long. Trimming took 1 base from V and 4 from J, leaving 7 bases between them. CDR1 is LGHNA, CDR2 YNFKEQ, per germline. The CDR3 nucleotides are TGTGCCAGCAGCCAAGGCCAGGGAGAGACCCAGTACTTC. As protein: CASSQGQGETQYF.